These 29 T cell receptor beta chains came from one sample sequenced in a study of spatial heterogeneity in lung cancer (dated by TCRdb to between 2018 and 2021). Study-wide findings and limitations: The tumor nonsynonymous mutation count correlated with the number of expanded intratumoral alpha and beta TCRs.

Receptor libraries were prepared by 5' RACE. Sequencing instrument: NextSeq 500. The public reads were quality trimmed at Q25 with fastp and then assembled into clones with MiXCR by TCRdb, keeping productive beta chains. Each entry is one CDR3 protein sequence, shown with its most common DNA and genes. Counted in this sample were around 18,000 distinct CDR3 sequences; roughly 7% of them appeared once. The ten largest clones add up to 20% to 25% of the sample. Their cognate antigens are unknown. The time point label of this sample denotes: sample taken at primary tumor resection. Sequenced here: lung tumor tissue, sampled at surgery. These receptors came from a female donor with early-stage non-small cell lung cancer.

The rearrangement uses TRBV18 and TRBJ1-1; TRBD1 aligns across 9 bases. The CDR3 is 14 amino acids. J gave up 11 bases and V 3 bases, and 10 bases lay outside the gene matches. Germline-derived CDR1 and CDR2 are KGHSH and LQKENI. CDR3 amino acids: CASSPISTGGEAFF. The CDR3, as DNA: TGTGCCAGCTCACCGATTTCGACAGGGGGGGAGGCTTTCTTT.

The table lists this clonotype with many counts. The V and J genes are TRBV7-2 and TRBJ2-4; TRBD2 might be the D (5 bases). Trimming pared 5 bases from V and 7 bases from J, leaving 12 bases between. The CDR3 consists of 13 residues. Per germline, CDR1 SGHTA and CDR2 FQGNSA. The chain's CDR3 is CASSPEGSNIQYF. For the CDR3, the DNA is TGTGCCAGCAGCCCCGAGGGTAGTAACATTCAGTACTTC.

This clonotype was counted at least ten times. V gene TRBV28 combines with J gene TRBJ2-7; 8 bases fit TRBD1. V shed 1 base and J 3 bases; nucleotides not matched to a gene: 2. This CDR3 spans 14 amino acids. Germline CDR1 and CDR2: MDHEN and SYDVKM. DNA of the CDR3: TGTGCCAGCAGTTTATCGGGACAGGACTACGAGCAGTACTTC. This sequence encodes CASSLSGQDYEQYF.

For this clonotype: This may arise from a read error, as a much more abundant clone is one base away. CDR3 nucleotides: TGTGCCATCACCGAAAAGAGGGGGGACACTGAAGCTTGCTTT. Amino acids: CAITEKRGDTEACF. The rearrangement joins TRBV10-3 to TRBJ1-1, with D tentatively TRBD1 (6 bases). Looked up from germline, CDR1 is ENHRY and CDR2 is SYGVKD. This CDR3 spans 14 amino acids.

This clonotype was detected only a few times. This rearrangement joins TRBV10-2 to TRBJ2-5; 12 bases are shared with TRBD2. Losses at the gene ends were 6 bases for V and 7 bases for J; bases not matched to a gene: 9. Germline CDR1 reads WSHSY; CDR2 reads SAAADI. The CDR3 is 15 amino acids. The CDR3 sequence is CASSGTSGHFGTQYF. DNA of the CDR3: TGCGCCAGCAGCGGGACTAGCGGGCACTTTGGGACCCAGTACTTC.

By frequency in the sample, this clonotype is medium-sized (0.01 to 0.1%). This rearrangement joins TRBV6-5 to TRBJ2-1; maybe TRBD1 (5 bases). V was trimmed by 0 bases and J by 0 bases, leaving 9 bases between them. From germline, CDR1 is MNHEY and CDR2 SVGAGI. This CDR3 has 16 amino acids. This chain's CDR3 is CASSYSDSGSYNEQFF. CDR3 in DNA: TGTGCCAGCAGTTACTCCGACAGTGGCTCCTACAATGAGCAGTTCTTC.

At least ten counts were recorded for this clonotype. The CDR3 DNA is TGTGCCAGCAGCTTGGGCGGAGATCAGCCCCAGCATTTT. It specifies CASSLGGDQPQHF. The chain combines TRBV7-3 with TRBJ1-5; D ambiguous. Germline V gene data show CDR1 as SGHTA and CDR2 as FQGTGA. V gave up 3 bases and J gave up 5 bases, with 8 bases separating them. The length of the CDR3 is 13 residues.

This clonotype was observed at least ten times. This chain joins TRBV20-1 and TRBJ2-3; a weak D match, TRBD2 (5 bases). The CDR3 spans 12 residues. Trimming took off 3 bases at V and 4 bases at J, with 8 bases between the two ends. Germline CDR1 is DFQATT and CDR2 is SNEGSKA (reference sequence). Here the CDR3 DNA reads TGCAGTGCTAGGGCGGGTTCAGATACGCAGTATTTT. This encodes CSARAGSDTQYF.

This clonotype appeared many times. The rearrangement joins TRBV7-2 to TRBJ2-6; 10 nucleotides line up with TRBD1. The CDR3 totals 17 residues. V was pared by 3 bases and J by 0 bases, with 2 bases of the junction left unmatched. Germline CDR1 SGHTA, CDR2 FQGNSA. The CDR3 DNA sequence: TGTGCCAGCAGCTTGGGGGACAGGGGCTCTGGGGCCAACGTCCTGACTTTC. Protein: CASSLGDRGSGANVLTF.

V gene TRBV5-6 combines with J gene TRBJ1-1, with 7 bases identical to TRBD1. CDR1 and CDR2 (germline): SGHDT, YYEEEE. J lost 2 bases, V lost 4 bases, and 8 bases had no gene match. This CDR3 is 15 amino acids long. The CDR3, as DNA: TGTGCCAGCAGCGGTACCGGGACAGCTAACACTGAAGCTTTCTTT. Its protein product is CASSGTGTANTEAFF.

This clonotype has ten or more counts. This chain uses TRBV20-1 with TRBJ2-5; unclear D gene. Germline V CDR1 and CDR2: DFQATT, SNEGSKA (reference sequence). The germline V and J ends were trimmed by 6 bases and 0 bases, with 2 bases remaining between them. This CDR3 has 10 amino acids. The CDR3 region has the DNA TGCAGTGCCAACCAAGAGACCCAGTACTTC. Encoded protein: CSANQETQYF.

This clonotype has just a few counts. This chain links TRBV20-1 with TRBJ2-4; TRBD1 aligns across 12 bases. V was pared by 6 bases and J by 6 bases, with 15 bases of the junction left unmatched. Germline CDR1 DFQATT, CDR2 SNEGSKA (reference sequence). CDR3 length equals 17 residues. DNA for the CDR3: TGCAGTGCGATTACAGTATTGGGACAGGGGGCGGGAAACATTCAGTACTTC. It codes for CSAITVLGQGAGNIQYF.

This clonotype was observed a handful of times. The chain combines TRBV10-1 with TRBJ1-5, with D uncertain. V lost 0 bases to trimming and J lost 5 bases, with 5 bases between them. CDR3 length: 13 amino acids. CDR1 and CDR2 from the germline V gene are WNHNN and SYGVQD (reference sequence). The CDR3 here is CASSESVDQPQHF. CDR3 DNA: TGCGCCAGCAGTGAGTCGGTGGATCAGCCCCAGCATTTT.

This clonotype occurred many times. This chain connects TRBV7-2 to TRBJ2-1; D might be TRBD1 or TRBD2, each matching 5 bases. This CDR3 has 19 residues. Germline loops: CDR1 SGHTA, CDR2 FQGNSA. V gave up 1 base and J gave up 5 bases, with 24 bases separating them. The CDR3 region has the DNA TGTGCCAGCAGCTTAGACAGGCCCCCCTTGGACGGGACGGACAATGAGCAGTTCTTC. This sequence encodes CASSLDRPPLDGTDNEQFF.

As regards this clonotype: With a much larger clone just one base away, this may be a read error. V is TRBV7-9 and J is TRBJ2-3, with TRBD2 matching 9 bases. Germline lookup yields CDR1 SEHNR and CDR2 FQNEAQ (reference sequence). The CDR3 length is 12 residues. The CDR3 nucleotides read TGTGCCAGCGGGACTAGCACAGATACGCAGTTTTTT. It encodes CASGTSTDTQFF.

This clonotype rates as medium-sized. The chain couples TRBV12-3 or TRBV12-4 to TRBJ1-4; 10 nucleotides line up with TRBD1. This CDR3 is built from 15 residues. With 3 bases clipped from V and 8 bases from J, the junction kept 6 bases outside the gene matches. This CDR3 reads CASSFHWDRGEKLFF. Written as DNA, the CDR3 is TGTGCCAGCAGTTTTCACTGGGACAGGGGAGAAAAACTGTTTTTT.

This clonotype has ten or more counts. The chain carries TRBV6-1 and TRBJ2-5; 7 nucleotides match TRBD1. This CDR3 has 14 amino acids. J gave up 2 bases and V 4 bases, and 4 bases lay outside the gene matches. Germline lookup yields CDR1 MNHNS and CDR2 SASEGT. CDR3 amino acids: CASSARTGQETQYF. The CDR3 DNA sequence: TGTGCCAGCAGTGCCCGGACAGGTCAAGAGACCCAGTACTTC.

By sample share, this clonotype is medium-sized. This rearrangement joins TRBV4-1 to TRBJ2-7; D gene ambiguous. V was cut by 8 bases and J by 1 base, with 3 bases left in between. This CDR3 comprises 10 residues. Germline lookup yields CDR1 MGHRA and CDR2 YSYEKL. This CDR3 reads CASGSYEQYF. The CDR3 nucleotides read TGCGCCAGCGGGTCCTACGAGCAGTACTTC.

This chain joins TRBV6-5 and TRBJ1-6; TRBD1 matches 7 bases. Germline loops: CDR1 MNHEY, CDR2 SVGAGI. This CDR3 is built from 16 residues. V lost 0 bases to trimming and J lost 2 bases; unmatched junction nucleotides: 1. The CDR3 bases are TGTGCCAGCAGTTACTCGACAGGGACCTATAATTCACCCCTCCACTTT. Translation: CASSYSTGTYNSPLHF.

The chain links TRBV18 to TRBJ2-3; D unclear. Germline V gene lookup returns CDR1 KGHSH and CDR2 LQKENI. This CDR3 spans 13 amino acids. With 1 base removed from V and 4 bases from J, the gap between germline ends came to 6 bases. CDR3: CASSPREADTQYF. The CDR3 DNA is TGTGCCAGCTCACCACGCGAGGCAGATACGCAGTATTTT.

The sample holds many counts of this clonotype. The V call is TRBV4-3, the J call TRBJ1-2; 11 nucleotides line up with TRBD1. This CDR3 comprises 17 residues. V was pared by 8 bases and J by 6 bases, with 17 bases of the junction left unmatched. The V gene's germline CDR1 is LGHNA and CDR2 YSLEER. CDR3 residues: CASATTLRDRGLDGYTF. CDR3 DNA: TGCGCCAGCGCAACCACACTCCGGGACAGGGGGTTGGATGGCTACACCTTC.

The V call is TRBV28, the J call TRBJ1-1; perhaps TRBD1 as D (5 bases). Germline CDR1 is MDHEN and CDR2 is SYDVKM. This CDR3 region has 10 residues. V lost 6 bases and J 8 bases, leaving 7 bases between the germline ends. The DNA for the CDR3 is TGTGCCAGCAGAAGGGGCGAAGCTTTCTTT. As protein: CASRRGEAFF.

Ten or more counts support this clonotype. This chain connects TRBV7-2 to TRBJ1-3, with D perhaps TRBD1 (5 bases). The CDR3 loop spans 15 amino acids. Germline values: CDR1 SGHTA, CDR2 FQGNSA. Trimming took 4 bases from V and 0 from J, leaving 10 bases between them. The CDR3 reads CASSSRQSSGNTIYF. DNA for the CDR3: TGTGCCAGCAGCTCCAGACAGAGCTCTGGAAACACCATATATTTT. The whole variable domain, remainder taken from reference TRBV7-2 and TRBJ1-3, is GAGVSQSPSNKVTEKGKDVELRCDPISGHTALYWYRQSLGQGLEFLIYFQGNSAPDKSGLPSDRFSAERTGGSVSTLTIQRTQQEDSAVYLCASSSRQSSGNTIYFGEGSWLTVV.

In its sample, this clonotype was seen many times. CDR3 sequence reads: CSARDWGRGGIQYF. CDR3 bases: TGCAGTGCTAGAGATTGGGGGAGGGGAGGCATTCAGTACTTC. V and J are TRBV20-1 and TRBJ2-4; 7 bases are shared with TRBD2. V was pared by 0 bases and J by 9 bases, with 8 bases of the junction left unmatched. The length of the CDR3 is 14 residues. The germline CDR1 and CDR2 sequences are DFQATT and SNEGSKA (reference sequence).

This clonotype is categorized as medium-sized. V is TRBV6-6 and J is TRBJ1-6; 9 bases match TRBD1. Germline assignment: CDR1 MNHNY and CDR2 SVGAGI (reference sequence). The CDR3 totals 15 residues. J was trimmed by 11 bases and V by 4 bases; bases with no gene match: 9. This CDR3 reads CASSFGQGRDPPLHF. The CDR3 DNA reads TGTGCCAGCAGTTTCGGACAGGGGCGCGATCCACCCCTCCACTTT.

This clonotype appeared many times. This rearrangement joins TRBV4-1 to TRBJ2-1; either TRBD1 or TRBD2 may supply D (5 bases each). Trimming left V 1 base short and J 8 bases short, with 18 bases between. Germline V lookup: CDR1 MGHRA, CDR2 YSYEKL. The CDR3 is 16 residues long. The CDR3 loop is CASSQAPGPTKDEQFF. DNA for the CDR3: TGCGCCAGCAGCCAAGCTCCGGGACCTACGAAGGATGAGCAGTTCTTC.

This clonotype has ten or more counts. The rearrangement uses TRBV9 and TRBJ1-1; perhaps TRBD1 as D (5 bases). Germline loops: CDR1 SGDLS, CDR2 YYNGEE. V was shortened by 2 bases and J by 3 bases, with 8 bases between the two germline ends. The length of the CDR3 is 13 residues. This CDR3 is CASSVGGYTEAFF. The CDR3 nucleotides read TGTGCCAGCAGCGTTGGGGGTTACACTGAAGCTTTCTTT. The full variable domain, rest sourced from reference TRBV9 and TRBJ1-1, is DSGVTQTPKHLITATGQRVTLRCSPRSGDLSVYWYQQSLDQGLQFLIQYYNGEERAKGNILERFSAQQFPDLHSELNLSSLELGDSALYFCASSVGGYTEAFFGQGTRLTVV.

This clonotype has more than one count but fewer than ten. The V and J genes are TRBV5-4 and TRBJ2-4; 8 bases are a match to TRBD1. This CDR3 has 15 amino acids. Germline loops: CDR1 SGHNT, CDR2 YYREEE (reference sequence). Trimming at V came to 1 base and at J to 5 bases, leaving 5 bases not matched to a gene. The CDR3 nucleotides read TGTGCCAGCAGCTTGCGGTCACAGGGGGAAAACATTCAGTACTTC. This translates into CASSLRSQGENIQYF.

The rearrangement links TRBV6-5 to TRBJ2-3; D might be TRBD2 (6 bases). This CDR3 is 17 amino acids long. Between the trimmed V and J ends, which lost 6 bases and 3 bases, there was a span of 22 bases. Germline V gene lookup returns CDR1 MNHEY and CDR2 SVGAGI. CDR3 sequence: CASSYHFRGSGTDTQYF. The CDR3 region has the DNA TGTGCCAGCAGCTACCACTTTCGGGGGTCCGGAACAGATACGCAGTATTTT.